This T cell receptor (beta chain) emerged from a study of cytomegalovirus exposure and HLA in healthy donors. Broader study findings: TCR beta sequences reportedly predicted most subjects' HLA-A and HLA-B alleles accurately.

Primers for the PCR totalled 60 Vbeta and 13 Jbeta. Clones were read by immunoSEQ multiplex PCR, and TCRdb kept only the in-frame ones, dropping some. Of approximately 170,000 clones listed, roughly 80% were seen once; the top ten hold approximately 2.3%. Comment on this clone: Its antigen is unidentified.

CDR3 size: 16 residues. Trimming left V 0 bases short and J 4 bases short, with 13 bases between. Per germline, CDR1 MGHRA and CDR2 YSYEKL. Sequencing was carried out using PBMCs. V usage is TRBV4-1 and J usage is TRBJ1-3, with D perhaps matching TRBD1 (5 bases). This clonotype was obtained from a male donor in good health and CMV-seronegative. The CDR3 loop reads CASSQDGLGGGNTIYF. Written as DNA, the CDR3 is TGCGCCAGCAGCCAAGATGGGTTGGGGGGGGGAAACACCATATATTTT.